The 10 T cell receptor beta chains in this list originate from one sample, sequenced in a study of blood T cells in healthy people across ages. A J-beta primer mix and a sample-barcoded 5' primer were used in a second PCR of roughly 7 to 12 cycles. TCRdb processed the 5' RACE reads anew with MiXCR; each CDR3 protein has one entry. The sample records approximately 830,000 distinct CDR3 sequences, around 62% being singletons. Material: blood. The receptor source for this set is a man aged 25 to 45 in good health.

The V and J genes are TRBV7-6 and TRBJ2-5; TRBD2 matches at 8 bases. The CDR3 loop spans 15 amino acids. J lost 2 bases, V lost 1 base, and 3 bases had no gene match. The germline gives CDR1 SGHVS, CDR2 FNYEAQ. The CDR3 sequence: CASSLEAGVQETQYF. The CDR3 DNA sequence: TGTGCCAGCAGCTTAGAAGCGGGGGTTCAAGAGACCCAGTACTTC.

The V call is TRBV28, the J call TRBJ2-1; 10 bases match TRBD2. With 5 bases clipped from V and 0 bases from J, the junction kept 4 bases outside the gene matches. The length of the CDR3 is 16 residues. Germline assignment: CDR1 MDHEN and CDR2 SYDVKM. The CDR3 nucleotides read TGTGCCAGCAGTGTCAGCGGGGGGGCCTCCTACAATGAGCAGTTCTTC. Protein product: CASSVSGGASYNEQFF.

The chain couples TRBV20-1 to TRBJ2-7; 8 bases line up with TRBD1. The CDR3 runs to 13 residues. Looked up from germline, CDR1 is DFQATT and CDR2 is SNEGSKA (reference sequence). J was trimmed by 0 bases and V by 6 bases; bases with no gene match: 4. The CDR3 spells CSAYRGSSYEQYF. The CDR3 DNA sequence: TGCAGTGCCTACAGGGGGTCCTCCTACGAGCAGTACTTC.

This rearrangement joins TRBV7-2 to TRBJ2-3; a possible D gene is TRBD2 (6 bases). Germline CDR1 reads SGHTA; CDR2 reads FQGNSA. V was trimmed by 5 bases and J by 3 bases, leaving 12 bases between them. The CDR3 is 14 amino acids. The CDR3 DNA is TGTGCCAGCAGCGTAACTAGCTTGACAGATACGCAGTATTTT. Translating it yields CASSVTSLTDTQYF. The variable domain in full, with the rest retrieved from reference TRBV7-2 and TRBJ2-3, is GAGVSQSPSNKVTEKGKDVELRCDPISGHTALYWYRQSLGQGLEFLIYFQGNSAPDKSGLPSDRFSAERTGGSVSTLTIQRTQQEDSAVYLCASSVTSLTDTQYFGPGTRLTVL.

Remarks on this clonotype: The junction departs from the called germline gene at one end, perhaps through a read error. V gene TRBV20-1 combines with J gene TRBJ2-3; D remains ambiguous. Germline CDR1 and CDR2: DFQATT and SNEGSKA (reference sequence). CDR3 length equals 16 residues. The CDR3 sequence is CSAADQASQRADTQYF. CDR3 coding DNA: TGCAGTGCTGCAGACCAGGCTAGTCAACGGGCAGATACACAGTATTTT.

V usage is TRBV18 and J usage is TRBJ1-2; D possibly corresponds to TRBD1 (5 bases). Trimming cost V 5 bases and J 8 bases, with 24 bases left between them. Germline V gene data show CDR1 as KGHSH and CDR2 as LQKENI. The CDR3 covers 16 residues. The CDR3, as DNA: TGTGCCAGCTCAGCAAGCACCCCCGGGGGTCTCGAGGGCTACACCTTC. This sequence encodes CASSASTPGGLEGYTF.

Note on this clonotype: The junction and the germline gene differ at one end; a read error may be behind it. The chain links TRBV7-9 to TRBJ2-7; TRBD1 might be the D (5 bases). This CDR3 is built from 12 residues. Per germline, CDR1 SEHNR and CDR2 FQNEAQ (reference sequence). CDR3 bases: TGTTCCAGCAGTTCGGACGGATGTGGGGCGTACTTC. Translated: CSSSSDGCGAYF.

V is TRBV9 and J is TRBJ2-7; D is perhaps TRBD1 or TRBD2 (6 bases each). Germline-derived CDR1 and CDR2 are SGDLS and YYNGEE. CDR3 length: 16 amino acids. Trimming took off 4 bases at V and 0 bases at J, with 17 bases between the two ends. The CDR3 nucleotides read TGTGCCAGCAGCCAGGGGTCCGGGACTCCCTCCTACGAGCAGTACTTC. Its translation is CASSQGSGTPSYEQYF. Together with reference TRBV9 and TRBJ2-7, the CDR3 gives the full variable domain: DSGVTQTPKHLITATGQRVTLRCSPRSGDLSVYWYQQSLDQGLQFLIQYYNGEERAKGNILERFSAQQFPDLHSELNLSSLELGDSALYFCASSQGSGTPSYEQYFGPGTRLTVT.

This clonotype was found a few times. This chain uses TRBV7-2 with TRBJ1-4; maybe TRBD1 (6 bases). This CDR3 comprises 14 residues. V dropped 3 bases and J dropped 3 bases, with 8 bases sitting between them. Germline CDR1 SGHTA, CDR2 FQGNSA. The CDR3 DNA follows: TGTGCCAGCAGCTTGGGGGCCGCTAATGAAAAACTGTTTTTT. Translated: CASSLGAANEKLFF. Full variable domain (rest looked up from reference TRBV7-2 and TRBJ1-4): GAGVSQSPSNKVTEKGKDVELRCDPISGHTALYWYRQSLGQGLEFLIYFQGNSAPDKSGLPSDRFSAERTGGSVSTLTIQRTQQEDSAVYLCASSLGAANEKLFFGSGTQLSVL.

This rearrangement joins TRBV10-3 to TRBJ2-1, with TRBD1 identical over 8 bases. Trimming at V came to 5 bases and at J to 5 bases, leaving 5 bases not matched to a gene. In germline, CDR1 is ENHRY, CDR2 SYGVKD. The CDR3 extends over 14 amino acids. CDR3 coding DNA: TGTGCCATCAGTCACGGACAGGGTAACAATGAGCAGTTCTTC. Amino acid sequence: CAISHGQGNNEQFF.